The entry that follows covers one T cell receptor beta chain sequence. These data belong to a study of blood T cell repertoires in COVID-19. Background on the study: Samples representing acute and convalescent COVID-19 were sourced from the United States, Italy and Spain.

The germline V gene has CDR1 KGHSH and CDR2 LQKENI. With 4 bases removed from V and 6 bases from J, the gap between germline ends came to 12 bases. CDR3 size: 13 residues. This table comes from immunoSEQ multiplex PCR, and its TCRdb copy is limited to in-frame clones, with some not included. The repertoire holds approximately 70,000 clones, with 90% to 95% as singletons. J is TRBJ1-1 and V is TRBV18; D unresolved. Sequenced sample: peripheral blood. The sequence was obtained from a human donor in a cohort sampled during active COVID-19. The CDR3 DNA reads as TGTGCCAGCTCACGCACGGCGGCGGCTGAAGCTTTCTTT. It codes for CASSRTAAAEAFF.